Below, 21 T cell receptor beta chains from the same sample are listed, as sequenced in a study of blood T cell repertoires in COVID-19. Clones were read by immunoSEQ multiplex PCR, and TCRdb kept only the in-frame ones, dropping some. The sample records 150,000 or so clones, 88% being singletons. The specimen sequenced was peripheral blood. Receptors were obtained from an older woman with acute or convalescent COVID-19.

In its sample, this clone was seen a few times. The chain employs TRBV5-1 and TRBJ1-3; TRBD1 matches 11 bases. CDR3 length: 14 amino acids. Trimming at V came to 6 bases and at J to 2 bases, leaving 1 base not matched to a gene. Germline CDR1 and CDR2: SGHRS and YFSETQ. The CDR3 spells CASTGQGAGNTIYF. CDR3 sequence (DNA): TGCGCCAGCACGGGACAGGGGGCTGGAAACACCATATATTTT. Supplemented by reference TRBV5-1 and TRBJ1-3, the full variable domain reads KAGVTQTPRYLIKTRGQQVTLSCSPISGHRSVSWYQQTPGQGLQFLFEYFSETQRNKGNFPGRFSGRQFSNSRSEMNVSTLELGDSALYLCASTGQGAGNTIYFGEGSWLTVV.

This chain joins TRBV2 and TRBJ2-3; the D gene is possibly TRBD2 (5 bases). CDR1 SNHLY and CDR2 FYNNEI come from the germline V gene. With 3 bases removed from V and 0 bases from J, the gap between germline ends came to 10 bases. The CDR3 has 15 amino acids. CDR3 sequence: CASSERAGSTDTQYF. In nucleotides, the CDR3 is TGTGCCAGCAGTGAGAGGGCGGGTAGCACAGATACGCAGTATTTT.

The V and J genes are TRBV9 and TRBJ1-3; TRBD1 aligns across 8 bases. Germline V gene lookup returns CDR1 SGDLS and CDR2 YYNGEE. CDR3 length: 16 amino acids. V trimming: 4 bases; J trimming: 0 bases; junction bases outside the gene matches: 6. The CDR3 DNA is TGTGCCAGCAGCCCCGGGACAGGATACTCTGGAAACACCATATATTTT. It yields the protein CASSPGTGYSGNTIYF.

The chain couples TRBV29-1 to TRBJ2-7, with D perhaps matching TRBD1 (5 bases). This CDR3 is built from 13 residues. Germline V gene lookup returns CDR1 SQVTM and CDR2 ANQGSEA. The CDR3 protein is CSAVDITPNEQYF. The CDR3 DNA is TGCAGTGCGGTGGACATCACTCCAAACGAGCAGTACTTC.

The V gene is TRBV9, the J gene TRBJ2-2, with TRBD2 matching over 7 bases. Germline CDR1 and CDR2: SGDLS and YYNGEE. The CDR3 is 15 residues long. Trimming took 1 base from V and 1 from J; bases not matched to a gene: 1. The CDR3 DNA is TGTGCCAGCAGCGTACGCGGGGGGAACACCGGGGAGCTGTTTTTT. Translating it yields CASSVRGGNTGELFF.

The chain links TRBV19 to TRBJ1-5; TRBD1 matches at 9 bases. With 9 bases clipped from V and 4 bases from J, the junction kept 7 bases outside the gene matches. The CDR3 has 14 residues. Germline loops: CDR1 LNHDA, CDR2 SQIVND (reference sequence). CDR3 DNA: TGTGCCAGCACAGGGGGCGAGAGGAATCAGCCCCAGCATTTT. This translates into CASTGGERNQPQHF.

The CDR3 DNA is TGTGCCAGCTCATCGCTCCGGGGGGGTGCTAGCACAGATACGCAGTATTTT. Translated: CASSSLRGGASTDTQYF. The chain has TRBV18 and TRBJ2-3; 8 bases are a match to TRBD2. The CDR3 covers 17 residues. Germline values: CDR1 KGHSH, CDR2 LQKENI. The V and J ends lost 5 bases and 0 bases, in that order; junction bases with no gene match: 10.

J is TRBJ1-2 and V is TRBV6-6, with D perhaps TRBD1 (5 bases). V was shortened by 5 bases and J by 1 base, with 17 bases between the two germline ends. The CDR3 length is 16 residues. Germline V lookup: CDR1 MNHNY, CDR2 SVGAGI (reference sequence). The CDR3: CASSPGALTDNYGYTF. The CDR3 region has the DNA TGTGCCAGCAGTCCTGGGGCTTTGACAGATAACTATGGCTACACCTTC.

This sequence joins TRBV28 and TRBJ1-1; D is undetermined. From germline, CDR1 is MDHEN and CDR2 SYDVKM. Deletions cut 3 bases from V and 4 bases from J, with 15 bases between. CDR3 size: 15 residues. Here the CDR3 reads CASSFFGVRGTEAFF. The CDR3, as DNA: TGTGCCAGCAGTTTCTTTGGGGTCCGGGGCACTGAAGCTTTCTTT.

The gene calls are TRBV7-2 and TRBJ2-2, with 7 bases lining up with TRBD1. Germline trimming cut 10 bases from V and 2 bases from J; bases unmatched to any gene: 7. The CDR3 loop spans 14 amino acids. From germline, CDR1 is SGHTA and CDR2 FQGNSA. The CDR3 DNA is TGTGCCAACAAGGGACAGTCAAACACCGGGGAGCTGTTTTTT. Protein: CANKGQSNTGELFF.

This chain joins TRBV28 and TRBJ1-2, with 11 bases lining up with TRBD1. Germline V gene lookup returns CDR1 MDHEN and CDR2 SYDVKM. The CDR3 runs to 16 residues. With V trimmed by 1 base and J by 3 bases, 4 bases remained unmatched. The CDR3 nucleotides are TGTGCCAGCAGTTTATTGCTGGGACAGGGGGACTATGGCTACACCTTC. Translation gives CASSLLLGQGDYGYTF.

The rearrangement links TRBV6-5 to TRBJ1-3, with 12 bases that match TRBD1. Germline CDR1 reads MNHEY; CDR2 reads SVGAGI. V lost 4 bases, J lost 3 bases, and 4 bases stayed unmatched. The CDR3 extends over 16 amino acids. CDR3 nucleotide sequence: TGTGCCAGCAGTTGGGGACAGGGGGCTCGTGGAAACACCATATATTTT. It yields the protein CASSWGQGARGNTIYF.

The J gene is TRBJ1-2, the V gene TRBV5-1, with D perhaps TRBD1 (5 bases). The CDR3 has 13 residues. Trimming pared 9 bases from V and 0 bases from J, leaving 12 bases between. Germline loops: CDR1 SGHRS, CDR2 YFSETQ. The CDR3 protein is CATATEANYGYTF. In nucleotides, the CDR3 is TGCGCCACCGCGACAGAAGCTAACTATGGCTACACCTTC.

This chain connects TRBV3-1 (or the pseudogene TRBV3-2) to TRBJ2-1; 7 bases are shared with TRBD2. This CDR3 is built from 16 residues. Germline CDR1 and CDR2: LGHDT and YNNKEL (reference sequence). The junction had 10 bases not matched to a gene; V was cut back by 4 bases and J by 4 bases. The DNA of the CDR3 is TGTGCCAGCAGCCCCTTACTAGCGTCGGGGTACAATGAGCAGTTCTTC. It codes for CASSPLLASGYNEQFF.

V gene TRBV5-5 combines with J gene TRBJ1-2, with a weak D call TRBD1 (6 bases). The germline gives CDR1 SGHKS, CDR2 YYEKEE (reference sequence). The CDR3 has 14 amino acids. V was clipped by 2 bases and J by 2 bases, with 10 bases between them. The CDR3 protein is CASSFPGQNYGYTF. The CDR3 nucleotides read TGTGCCAGCAGCTTCCCCGGACAGAACTATGGCTACACCTTC.

The CDR3 nucleotides read TGTGCCAGCAGGGACCAGGGAAACACCGGGGAGCTGTTTTTT. It encodes CASRDQGNTGELFF. The chain has TRBV7-3 and TRBJ2-2; TRBD1 is a possible D gene (5 bases). Trimming shortened V by 6 bases and J by 2 bases, and 10 bases separated the two germline ends. The CDR3 length is 14 residues. In germline, CDR1 is SGHTA, CDR2 FQGTGA.

The chain combines TRBV7-2 with TRBJ2-1; 7 bases align to TRBD2. Trimming cost V 1 base and J 7 bases; bases outside gene matches: 7. CDR1 and CDR2 from the germline V gene are SGHTA and FQGNSA. This CDR3 is 15 amino acids long. The CDR3 nucleotides read TGTGCCAGCAGCTTAGTTCTGGGGGGGTTGAATGAGCAGTTCTTC. Protein: CASSLVLGGLNEQFF.

This clone was seen just once. The chain has TRBV2 and TRBJ2-1, with D possibly TRBD1 on 5 matching bases. The CDR3 totals 14 residues. The ends were cut back, 7 bases at V and 5 bases at J, with 15 bases in the middle. Germline loops: CDR1 SNHLY, CDR2 FYNNEI. CDR3 sequence reads: CASMLQATNNEQFF. CDR3 sequence (DNA): TGTGCCAGCATGCTACAGGCTACCAACAATGAGCAGTTCTTC.

The genes are TRBV18 and TRBJ1-1, with a possible D match to TRBD1 (5 bases). Trimming removed 0 bases from V and 5 bases from J, with 13 bases in between. In germline, CDR1 is KGHSH, CDR2 LQKENI. This CDR3 is built from 15 residues. As DNA, the CDR3 is TGTGCCAGCTCACCACCGGGCCGGGGGGGGACTGAAGCTTTCTTT. It codes for CASSPPGRGGTEAFF.

The J gene is TRBJ2-2, the V gene TRBV14; 7 nucleotides agree with TRBD1. Per the germline V gene, CDR1 is SGHDN and CDR2 is FVKESK. Trimming cost V 0 bases and J 5 bases; bases outside gene matches: 9. This CDR3 spans 17 amino acids. This chain's CDR3 is CASSQDLGTVETGELFF. DNA of the CDR3: TGTGCCAGCAGCCAAGATCTCGGGACAGTCGAAACCGGGGAGCTGTTTTTT.

The chain uses TRBV19 and TRBJ2-2, with D possibly being TRBD2 (6 bases). Germline CDR1 and CDR2: LNHDA and SQIVND (reference sequence). This CDR3 has 17 amino acids. The V end lost 1 base, the J end lost 4 bases, and 16 bases lay between the germline ends. The CDR3 DNA sequence: TGTGCCAGTAGTATAGTAGGCGGGGAAAGGGGCACCGGGGAGCTGTTTTTT. Protein: CASSIVGGERGTGELFF.